This TCR beta chain was recovered during a study of blood T cells in healthy people across ages (dated by TCRdb to about 2015). Regarding the study in general: Template switching captured roughly one uniquely barcoded TCR beta cDNA molecule per two T cells in model experiments. The study analyzed two additional independent replicas of 1 million unique cDNA reads from the same blood draw for two donors, one aged 18 to 30 and one aged 80 or older. To avoid experimental bias, donors of different ages were randomly spread across the sequencing lanes. To track age-related changes in TCR beta repertoire diversity, the study relied on deep sequencing normalized with unique cDNA molecular identifiers. The donors were divided into four age groups: young (average about 16 years), middle-aged (over 35), aged (under 70) and long-lived (more than 75). Beyond this particular receptor, the publication reports: The percentage of naive T cells measured by flow cytometry correlated strongly with observed TCR beta diversity. Compared with the aged group, the long-lived group had more naive CD4+ T cells, fewer expanded clones and increased TCR diversity, a pattern suggesting age selection. Estimates of total diversity from one million sequenced T cells were regarded as lower bounds and underestimates. As age increased, observed TCR beta diversity per million T cells dropped in a roughly linear way, and a significant reduction was already evident by age 40. Because the CMV infection status of the donors was unknown, age-related changes in expanded clonotypes may potentially have been confounded. Conclusive comparison of naive and antigen-experienced compartments was prevented by the profiling of bulk unsorted PBMCs.

With respect to this clonotype: Its antigen specificity is not known. Base qualities are not provided; no much larger clone lies one nucleotide away.

Systemically healthy Caucasian individuals from Russia, around 39 in total and aged about 6 to 95 years, were included as donors. Around 10 milliliters of peripheral blood were drawn from each donor into EDTA-treated Vacutainer tubes. Ficoll-Paque density-gradient centrifugation was used to isolate PBMCs, with at least 6.5 million per sample. Trizol reagent was used to extract total RNA from PBMCs, with at least 6 micrograms per sample. Naive CD45RAhigh/CD27high T cell percentages were measured by flow cytometry on a PBMC aliquot from every donor. Preparation of the library involved 5' RACE. The sequencing machine was an Illumina HiSeq 2500. A second roughly 7 to 11 cycle PCR used a sample-barcoded 5' primer and a J-beta primer mix. A unique molecular identifier was introduced onto each TCR beta cDNA molecule by a template-switch 5' adaptor carrying 12 random nucleotides. Each sample yielded at least 2.5 million CDR3-containing paired-end reads. The Mint cDNA synthesis kit, primed by a TRBC-specific oligonucleotide, was used to synthesize first-strand cDNA from all RNA. After uracil-DNA glycosylase treatment, a first 18-cycle PCR used universal primers M1SS and BC2_uni_R on all cDNA. The paper's processing steps were these. For normalization, 1 million high-quality reads were randomly selected from each sample, with every read carrying a distinct molecular identifier. Instead of being binned into consensus sequences, reads with shared molecular identifiers were discarded. CDR3 identification, clonotype clustering and error correction used MiTCR with a Q25 quality threshold and the strictest error-elimination algorithm. A nonparametric unseen species model with Euler transformation was used to estimate lower-bound total TCR beta diversity. TCRdb took the public reads, trimmed them with fastp at Q25, ran MiXCR for clone calling and kept in-frame beta chains. Every distinct CDR3 protein forms one entry, paired with its most common genes and DNA. The V and J calls reflect TCRdb's pipeline rather than the authors' work. The sample profile shows about 900,000 distinct CDR3 sequences; about 62% of them were found once. The ten largest clones represent roughly a quarter of the sample.

Relative to germline, V is 3 bases shorter and J is 7 bases shorter, with 7 bases between their ends. From cysteine to phenylalanine, the CDR3 is 11 amino acids long. The DNA shown is the 33-base CDR3, in frame from base 1. The germline V gene supplies CDR1 SQVTM and CDR2 ANQGSEA. Recombination joined TRBV29-1 with TRBJ2-1; the D segment cannot be called with confidence. The source is a young man in good health. The sequenced sample consisted of blood. The CDR3: CSVDTHNEQFF. The DNA sequence is TGCAGCGTTGATACCCATAATGAGCAGTTCTTC.